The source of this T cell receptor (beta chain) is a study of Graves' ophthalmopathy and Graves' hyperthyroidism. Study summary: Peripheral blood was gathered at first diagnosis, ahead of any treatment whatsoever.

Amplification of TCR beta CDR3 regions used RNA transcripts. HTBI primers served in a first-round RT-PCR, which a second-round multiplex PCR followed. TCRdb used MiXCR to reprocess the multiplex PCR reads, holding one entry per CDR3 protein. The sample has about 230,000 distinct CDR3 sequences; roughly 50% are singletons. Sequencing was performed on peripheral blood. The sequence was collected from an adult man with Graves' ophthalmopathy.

For the CDR3, the DNA is TGTGCCACCAGTGTCCAGGGAGCCTTCGAGCCCCAGCATTTT. Translation: CATSVQGAFEPQHF. The gene calls are TRBV24-1 and TRBJ1-5; D might be TRBD1 (5 bases). CDR1 is KGHDR, CDR2 SFDVKD, per germline. The CDR3 is 14 amino acids. With 5 bases removed from V and 8 bases from J, the gap between germline ends came to 15 bases.